This is a list of T cell receptor beta chains from one sample in a study of molecular identifiers for immune sequencing clone quantification. MiXCR was run by TCRdb on the PCR reads, yielding one entry per CDR3 protein. Altogether around 320,000 distinct CDR3 sequences are present, roughly 24% being singletons, with the ten largest covering around 0.76%. The sample consisted of naive CD8+ T cells from blood, with Jurkat cell RNA spiked in. Receptors originate from a human donor in good health. Some libraries in this study had Jurkat cell RNA spiked in. The CDR3 runs from the conserved cysteine through the conserved F or W. The D gene is left open where the match is weak. The size of a clone is reported for some rows only, either as once, few or many, or as a class for expanded clones.

cdr3_length j_call clone_size v_call d_call cdr3_aa cdr3_nt
14 TRBJ2-7 few TRBV5-4 NA CASSFEDRPYEQYF TGTGCCAGCAGCTTCGAAGATCGCCCCTACGAGCAGTACTTC
16 TRBJ2-2 many TRBV7-9 TRBD1 CASSSRTGSYTGELFF TGTGCCAGCAGCTCACGGACAGGGTCCTACACCGGGGAGCTGTTTTTT
11 TRBJ2-7 NA TRBV13 NA CASSQQYEQYF TGTGCCAGCAGCCAGCAGTACGAGCAGTACTTC
13 TRBJ1-5 once TRBV27 NA CASSLDSNQSQHF TGTGCCAGCAGTTTAGACAGCAATCAGTCCCAGCATTTT
17 TRBJ2-6 few TRBV27 NA CASSPTPGTSGANVLTF TGTGCCAGCAGCCCCACCCCGGGGACCTCTGGGGCCAACGTCCTGACTTTC
12 TRBJ1-2 NA TRBV19 TRBD1 CASSLGQGVNTF TGTGCCAGTAGTCTGGGACAGGGGGTCAACACCTTC
14 TRBJ2-7 many TRBV5-1 NA CASSLVQDSYEQYF TGCGCCAGCAGCTTGGTGCAGGACTCCTACGAGCAGTACTTC
15 TRBJ1-3 NA TRBV7-9 NA CASSPTGGPGNTIYF TGTGCCAGCAGCCCGACGGGGGGCCCTGGAAACACCATATATTTT
14 TRBJ1-1 NA TRBV27 NA CASSELQGYTEAFF TGTGCCAGCAGTGAACTTCAGGGTTACACTGAAGCTTTCTTT
17 TRBJ2-4 many TRBV7-8 TRBD1 CASSLGRQGLAKNIQYF TGTGCCAGCAGCTTAGGCAGACAGGGATTAGCCAAAAACATTCAGTACTTC
16 TRBJ2-3 few TRBV9 TRBD2 CASSVEGSGGADTQYF TGTGCCAGCAGCGTAGAGGGTAGCGGGGGGGCGGATACGCAGTATTTT
15 TRBJ1-6 NA TRBV4-1 NA CASSQATGFPPPLHF TGCGCCAGCAGCCAGGCAACAGGTTTTCCTCCACCCCTCCACTTT
14 TRBJ1-3 NA TRBV20-1 NA CSATNGHSGNTIYF TGCAGTGCTACTAACGGACACTCTGGAAACACCATATATTTT
14 TRBJ1-1 NA TRBV4-1 TRBD1 CASGPGQGGTETFF TGCGCCAGCGGCCCTGGACAGGGCGGCACTGAAACTTTCTTT
14 TRBJ2-3 many TRBV7-9 TRBD2 CASSSAGGRDTQYF TGTGCCAGCAGCTCAGCGGGAGGGAGAGATACGCAGTATTTT
16 TRBJ2-3 few TRBV12-3/TRBV12-4 TRBD2 CASSLAVSGGTGTQYF TGTGCCAGCAGTTTAGCCGTTAGCGGGGGGACGGGTACGCAGTATTTT
15 TRBJ2-7 many TRBV4-1 TRBD1 CASSQAGTAAYEQYF TGCGCCAGCAGCCAAGCCGGGACAGCAGCCTACGAGCAGTACTTC
15 TRBJ2-5 NA TRBV7-2 TRBD1 CASSLAGQVQETQYF TGTGCCAGCAGCTTAGCCGGACAGGTCCAAGAGACCCAGTACTTC
17 TRBJ2-1 few TRBV4-3 TRBD2 CASSQDFSGGAYNEQFF TGCGCCAGCAGCCAAGATTTTAGCGGGGGGGCCTACAATGAGCAGTTCTTC
17 TRBJ2-4 NA TRBV3-1 NA CASSPLSDSLAKNIQYF TGTGCCAGCAGCCCACTATCGGACAGTCTAGCCAAAAACATTCAGTACTTC
19 TRBJ2-6 few TRBV13 NA CASSLGEGGAVTGANVLTF TGTGCCAGCAGCTTAGGGGAAGGGGGGGCTGTAACTGGGGCCAACGTCCTGACTTTC
15 TRBJ1-1 NA TRBV11-2 NA CASSLVPGTNTEAFF TGTGCCAGCAGCTTAGTCCCGGGAACGAACACTGAAGCTTTCTTT
10 TRBJ2-1 NA TRBV24-1 NA CATSFNEQFF TGTGCCACCAGCTTCAATGAGCAGTTCTTC
15 TRBJ1-4 many TRBV7-9 NA CASSPGTGYGEKLFF TGTGCCAGCAGCCCCGGAACAGGCTATGGTGAAAAACTGTTTTTT
15 TRBJ1-1 NA TRBV27 NA CASSFIGGPNTEAFF TGTGCCAGCAGTTTCATAGGGGGGCCGAACACTGAAGCTTTCTTT
17 TRBJ2-2 many TRBV7-7 TRBD2 CASSLAPFGLAVGELFF TGTGCTAGCAGCTTAGCCCCCTTTGGGCTAGCGGTCGGGGAGCTGTTTTTT
13 TRBJ1-2 few TRBV6-1 TRBD1 CATGQGEDYGYTF TGTGCCACCGGACAGGGGGAAGATTATGGCTACACCTTC
15 TRBJ1-2 few TRBV16 NA CASSQSGGGTYGYTF TGTGCCAGCAGCCAAAGCGGGGGTGGCACCTATGGCTACACCTTC
13 TRBJ2-7 few TRBV27 TRBD2 CASGLAGGYEQYF TGTGCCAGCGGACTAGCGGGGGGGTACGAGCAGTACTTC
13 TRBJ2-7 NA TRBV20-1 TRBD2 CSALAGEAYEQYF TGCAGTGCCTTAGCGGGGGAAGCCTACGAGCAGTACTTC
16 TRBJ2-1 NA TRBV19 NA CASQKGTRGWYNEQFF TGTGCCAGTCAGAAAGGTACGAGAGGCTGGTACAATGAGCAGTTCTTC
16 TRBJ2-3 many TRBV5-4 TRBD2 CASSLVASGSPDTQYF TGTGCCAGCAGCTTGGTCGCTAGCGGGAGCCCAGATACGCAGTATTTT
15 TRBJ2-1 NA TRBV4-3 NA CASSLMGLSYNEQFF TGCGCCAGCAGCCTCATGGGTCTATCCTACAATGAGCAGTTCTTC
22 TRBJ2-3 few TRBV4-1 TRBD2 CASSQDPLFYWTSRPSTDTQYF TGCGCCAGCAGCCAAGATCCATTATTTTATTGGACTAGCCGCCCTAGCACAGATACGCAGTATTTT
14 TRBJ1-3 NA TRBV6-5 NA CASSYGGSGNTIYF TGTGCCAGCAGTTATGGGGGGTCTGGAAACACCATATATTTT
13 TRBJ1-2 many TRBV5-1 NA CASSLDVSYGYTF TGCGCCAGCAGCTTGGACGTCAGCTATGGCTACACCTTC
14 TRBJ2-1 few TRBV4-3 NA CASSPDYSYNEQFF TGCGCCAGCAGCCCAGACTACTCCTACAATGAGCAGTTCTTC
12 TRBJ1-6 many TRBV7-6 NA CASSSLNSPLHF TGTGCCAGCAGCTCCCTCAATTCACCCCTCCACTTT
17 TRBJ2-2 NA TRBV2 TRBD2 CASTRERREVDTGERFF TGTGCCAGCACCAGAGAGCGGCGGGAGGTTGACACCGGGGAGCGGTTTTTT
16 TRBJ1-4 many TRBV13 NA CASSSISATTNEKLFF TGTGCCAGCAGCTCGATATCAGCTACAACTAATGAAAAACTGTTTTTT
12 TRBJ2-1 many TRBV29-1 TRBD2 CTSSAGVDAQFF TGCACGAGTTCAGCGGGAGTAGACGCGCAGTTCTTC
15 TRBJ1-1 NA TRBV2 NA CASSQLGGGGTEAFF TGTGCCAGCAGTCAGCTCGGGGGAGGCGGCACTGAAGCTTTCTTT
18 TRBJ2-3 NA TRBV5-4 TRBD2 CASSPIGALAGVSDTQYF TGTGCCAGCAGCCCGATAGGGGCCCTAGCGGGAGTTTCGGATACGCAGTATTTT
13 TRBJ2-1 NA TRBV28 TRBD2 CASSFLDGGEQFF TGTGCCAGCAGTTTTTTGGACGGGGGGGAGCAGTTCTTC
15 TRBJ2-7 NA TRBV2 NA CASTPHGTRPYEQYF TGTGCCAGCACCCCCCATGGGACAAGGCCCTACGAGCAGTACTTC
16 TRBJ2-3 NA TRBV5-4 TRBD2 CASSSGTSGRTDTQYF TGTGCCAGCAGCTCCGGGACTAGCGGGAGGACAGATACGCAGTATTTT
12 TRBJ2-2 NA TRBV5-6 NA CASSLGPGELSF TGTGCCAGCAGCTTGGGGCCCGGGGAGCTGTCTTTT
13 TRBJ1-2 many TRBV12-3/TRBV12-4 TRBD1 CASRSGTAYGYTF TGTGCCAGCAGGTCCGGGACAGCTTATGGCTACACCTTC
17 TRBJ1-5 many TRBV28 NA CASSPRAGTYSNQPQHF TGTGCCAGCAGTCCCCGGGCAGGGACCTATAGCAATCAGCCCCAGCATTTT
14 TRBJ1-5 NA TRBV12-3/TRBV12-4 NA CASSIDSSNQPQHF TGTGCGAGCAGTATTGACAGTAGCAATCAGCCCCAGCATTTT
16 TRBJ2-3 once TRBV10-3 NA CAISGTGPLWEDPQYF TGTGCCATCAGCGGGACGGGCCCCCTCTGGGAGGATCCGCAGTATTTT
16 TRBJ2-7 NA TRBV4-3 NA CASSQDFVGSSYEQYF TGCGCCAGCAGCCAAGATTTCGTGGGGAGCTCCTACGAGCAGTACTTC
13 TRBJ2-3 many TRBV11-2 NA CASSLILTDTQYF TGTGCCAGCAGCTTAATCCTCACAGATACGCAGTATTTT
16 TRBJ2-1 NA TRBV4-3 TRBD2 CASSQVKREGLGEQFF TGCGCCAGCAGCCAAGTTAAGCGGGAGGGCCTTGGTGAGCAGTTCTTC
16 TRBJ2-3 NA TRBV7-9 TRBD1 CASSRERTGAEDTRYF TGTGCCAGCAGCCGAGAAAGGACAGGGGCGGAAGATACGCGGTATTTT
14 TRBJ2-3 NA TRBV11-3 NA CASTMGGGTDTQYF TGTGCCAGCACAATGGGAGGCGGGACAGATACGCAGTATTTT
18 TRBJ2-6 few TRBV6-2/TRBV6-3 NA CASSTQGVRGSGANVLTF TGTGCCAGCAGTACCCAGGGTGTTAGGGGCTCTGGGGCCAACGTCCTGACTTTC
18 TRBJ2-1 few TRBV25-1 NA CASSVRNVRYSSYNEQFF TGTGCCAGCAGTGTTCGAAATGTCCGGTACAGCTCCTACAATGAGCAGTTCTTC
11 TRBJ2-1 many TRBV6-2/TRBV6-3 NA CASTGGPEQFF TGTGCCAGCACCGGGGGTCCCGAGCAGTTCTTC